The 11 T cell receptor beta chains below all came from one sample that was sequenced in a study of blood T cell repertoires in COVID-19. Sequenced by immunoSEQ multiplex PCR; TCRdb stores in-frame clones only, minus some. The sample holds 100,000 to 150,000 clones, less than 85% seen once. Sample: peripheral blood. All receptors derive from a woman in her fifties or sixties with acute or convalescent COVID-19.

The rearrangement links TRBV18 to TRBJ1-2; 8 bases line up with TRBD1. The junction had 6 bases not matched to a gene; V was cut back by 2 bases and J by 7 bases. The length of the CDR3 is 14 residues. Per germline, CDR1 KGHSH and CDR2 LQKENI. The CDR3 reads CASSPGGQARGYTF. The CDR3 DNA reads TGTGCCAGCTCACCAGGGGGACAGGCTCGTGGCTACACCTTC.

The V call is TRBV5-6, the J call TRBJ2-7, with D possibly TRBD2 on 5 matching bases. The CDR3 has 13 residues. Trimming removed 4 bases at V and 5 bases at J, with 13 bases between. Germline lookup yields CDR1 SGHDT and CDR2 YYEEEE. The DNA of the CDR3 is TGTGCCAGCAGCCCCGGACCCGGGGACGAGCAGTACGTC. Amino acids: CASSPGPGDEQYV.

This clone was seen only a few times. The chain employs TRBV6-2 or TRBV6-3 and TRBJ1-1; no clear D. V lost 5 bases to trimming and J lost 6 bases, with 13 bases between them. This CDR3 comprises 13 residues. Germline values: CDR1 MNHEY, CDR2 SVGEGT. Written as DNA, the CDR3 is TGTGCCAGCAGTCGAAATGACAACCCTGAAGCTTTCTTT. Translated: CASSRNDNPEAFF.

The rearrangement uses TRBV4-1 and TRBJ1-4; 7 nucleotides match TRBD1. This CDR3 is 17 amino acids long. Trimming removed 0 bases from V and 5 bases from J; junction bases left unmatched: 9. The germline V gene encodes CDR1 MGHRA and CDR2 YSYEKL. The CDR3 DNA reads TGCGCCAGCAGCCAAGAGGACCGACAGGGATCCAATGAAAAACTGTTTTTT. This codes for CASSQEDRQGSNEKLFF.

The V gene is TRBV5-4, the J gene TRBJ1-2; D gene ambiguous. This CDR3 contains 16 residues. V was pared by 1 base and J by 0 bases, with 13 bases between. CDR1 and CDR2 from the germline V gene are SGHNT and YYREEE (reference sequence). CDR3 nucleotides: TGTGCCAGCAGCTTGAGTGTGGGCAGCCCTAACTATGGCTACACCTTC. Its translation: CASSLSVGSPNYGYTF. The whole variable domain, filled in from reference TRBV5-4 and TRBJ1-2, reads ETGVTQSPTHLIKTRGQQVTLRCSSQSGHNTVSWYQQALGQGPQFIFQYYREEENGRGNFPPRFSGLQFPNYSSELNVNALELDDSALYLCASSLSVGSPNYGYTFGSGTRLTVV.

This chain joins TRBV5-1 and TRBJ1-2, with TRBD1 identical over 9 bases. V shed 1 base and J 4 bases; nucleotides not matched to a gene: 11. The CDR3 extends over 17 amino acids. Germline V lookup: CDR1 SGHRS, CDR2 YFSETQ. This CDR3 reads CASSLSTGTGMGYGYTF. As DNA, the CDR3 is TGCGCCAGCAGCTTGAGTACAGGGACAGGGATGGGCTATGGCTACACCTTC. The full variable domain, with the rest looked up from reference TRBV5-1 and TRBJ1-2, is KAGVTQTPRYLIKTRGQQVTLSCSPISGHRSVSWYQQTPGQGLQFLFEYFSETQRNKGNFPGRFSGRQFSNSRSEMNVSTLELGDSALYLCASSLSTGTGMGYGYTFGSGTRLTVV.

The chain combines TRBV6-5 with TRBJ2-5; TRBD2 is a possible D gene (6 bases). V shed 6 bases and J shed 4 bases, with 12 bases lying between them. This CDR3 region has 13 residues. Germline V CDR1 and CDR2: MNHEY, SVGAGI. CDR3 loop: CASSPHSGETQYF. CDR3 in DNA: TGTGCCAGCAGCCCCCATAGCGGAGAGACCCAGTACTTC.

The CDR3 sequence is CASSSTGEYGYTF. CDR3 DNA sequence: TGTGCCAGCAGCTCCACAGGGGAATATGGCTACACCTTC. The chain couples TRBV4-2 to TRBJ1-2; 7 positions match TRBD1. This CDR3 is 13 amino acids long. CDR1 and CDR2 (germline): LGHNA, YNFKEQ. V shed 5 bases, J shed 5 bases, and the junction held 5 bases outside the gene matches.

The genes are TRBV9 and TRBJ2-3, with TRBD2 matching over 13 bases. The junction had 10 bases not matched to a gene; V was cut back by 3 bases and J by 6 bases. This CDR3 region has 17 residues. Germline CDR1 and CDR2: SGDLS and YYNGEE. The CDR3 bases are TGTGCCAGCAGCGGATTGCAACTAGCGGGGGGGAGGGATACGCAGTATTTT. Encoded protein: CASSGLQLAGGRDTQYF.

The CDR3 sequence is CSVGYREETQYF. The CDR3 bases are TGCAGCGTGGGTTACAGGGAAGAGACCCAGTACTTC. This rearrangement joins TRBV29-1 to TRBJ2-5, with TRBD1 as a possible D gene (6 bases). CDR3 size: 12 residues. Germline CDR1 reads SQVTM; CDR2 reads ANQGSEA. V was pared by 6 bases and J by 3 bases, with 11 bases between.

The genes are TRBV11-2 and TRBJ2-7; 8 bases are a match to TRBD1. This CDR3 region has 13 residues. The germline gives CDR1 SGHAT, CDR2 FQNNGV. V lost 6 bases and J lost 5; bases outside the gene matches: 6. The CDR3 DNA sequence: TGTGCCAGCAGAAGGGCAGGGGGCAACGAGCAGTACTTC. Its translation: CASRRAGGNEQYF. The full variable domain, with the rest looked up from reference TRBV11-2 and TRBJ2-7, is EAGVAQSPRYKIIEKRQSVAFWCNPISGHATLYWYQQILGQGPKLLIQFQNNGVVDDSQLPKDRFSAERLKGVDSTLKIQPAKLEDSAVYLCASRRAGGNEQYFGPGTRLTVT.